This T cell receptor beta chain came from a study of CD8 T cells in Susac syndrome. Germline CDR1 is SGDLS and CDR2 is YYNGEE. There are 15 residues in the CDR3. With 0 bases removed from V and 0 bases from J, the gap between germline ends came to 9 bases. Study-level results: In total CD8+ repertoires, around 17 Susac-specific public clones were found, and CD8+ TEMRA repertoires had a few.

Recently defined diagnostic criteria classed the Susac syndrome patients as definite or probable. The authors reverse transcribed about 0.5 to 1 ug RNA with random hexamers. Amplification of TCR beta CDR3 used immunoSEQ multiplex PCR across 54 Vbeta and 13 Jbeta. TCRdb reprocessed the immunoSEQ multiplex PCR reads with MiXCR, giving one entry per CDR3 protein. The sample has more than 95,000 distinct CDR3 sequences, 90% to 95% seen once. With respect to this clonotype: Its antigen remains unknown.

The chain is built from TRBV9 and TRBJ1-1; D remains unclear. This receptor was obtained from a human donor with Susac syndrome. The sequencing sample was made of CD8+ T cells from PBMCs. The CDR3 is CASSVDSGVNTEAFF. As DNA, the CDR3 is TGTGCCAGCAGCGTAGATTCCGGGGTGAACACTGAAGCTTTCTTT.